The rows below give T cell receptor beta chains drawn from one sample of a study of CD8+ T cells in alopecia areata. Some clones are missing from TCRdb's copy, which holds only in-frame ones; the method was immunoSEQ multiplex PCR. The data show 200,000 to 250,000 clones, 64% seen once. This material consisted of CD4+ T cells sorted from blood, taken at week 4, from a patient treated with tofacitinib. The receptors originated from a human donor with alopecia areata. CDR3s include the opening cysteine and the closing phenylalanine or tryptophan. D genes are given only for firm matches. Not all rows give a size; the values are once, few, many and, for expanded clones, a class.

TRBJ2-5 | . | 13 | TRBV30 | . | TGTGCCTGGAGCAGGGTCCACCAAGAGACCCAGTACTTC | CAWSRVHQETQYF
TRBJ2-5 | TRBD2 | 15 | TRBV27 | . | TGTGCCAGCCACCATCTTACTAGCGGGGTTGAGACCCAGTACTTC | CASHHLTSGVETQYF
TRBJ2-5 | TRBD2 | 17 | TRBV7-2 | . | TGTGCCAGCAGCTTAGCTCCGGGGGGAGCGGGGGAAGAGACCCAGTACTTC | CASSLAPGGAGEETQYF
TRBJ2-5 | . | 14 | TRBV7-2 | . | TGTGCCAGCAGCTTAATGGCGGGACAAGAGACCCAGTACTTC | CASSLMAGQETQYF
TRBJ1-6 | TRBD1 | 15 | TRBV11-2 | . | TGTGCCAGCAGCGGACTAACGGGACAGGCTATCCCCCTCCACTTT | CASSGLTGQAIPLHF
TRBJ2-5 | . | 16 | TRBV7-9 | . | TGTGCCAGCAGCTTGGGTGGAACACTCGCTAGAGAGACCCAGTACTTC | CASSLGGTLARETQYF
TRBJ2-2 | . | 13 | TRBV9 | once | TGTGCCAGCAGCCCCCAGACAACCGGGGAGCTGTTTTTT | CASSPQTTGELFF
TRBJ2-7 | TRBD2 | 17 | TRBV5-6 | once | TGTGCCAGCAGCTACCTTGGGACTAGCGGGAACTCCTACGAGCAGTACTTC | CASSYLGTSGNSYEQYF
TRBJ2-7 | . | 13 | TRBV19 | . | TGTGCCAGTAGTAAGGACTACCCCTACGAGCAGTACTTC | CASSKDYPYEQYF
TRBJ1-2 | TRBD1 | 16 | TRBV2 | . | TGTGCCAGCAGCCAGGACAGGGGGCGAGCTAACTATGGCTACACCTTC | CASSQDRGRANYGYTF